Following are 25 T cell receptor beta chains from one sample sequenced in a study of blood T cell repertoires in COVID-19. Clones were read by immunoSEQ multiplex PCR, and TCRdb kept only the in-frame ones, dropping some. The table shows about 220,000 clones, with more than 80% occurring only once. Sequencing was performed on PBMCs or T cells enriched from blood (not recorded which). The receptors originated from a woman aged 18 to 35 in a cohort exposed to, infected with or recovered from COVID-19 (not recorded which).

The rearrangement uses TRBV2 and TRBJ2-1; 7 bases line up with TRBD1. The CDR3 totals 15 residues. Germline loops: CDR1 SNHLY, CDR2 FYNNEI. V dropped 6 bases and J dropped 3; count of bases not matched to a gene: 8. The CDR3 DNA reads TGTGCCAGCAGGACCGGGACAGACAACTACAATGAGCAGTTCTTC. It is translated as CASRTGTDNYNEQFF.

This clone was found once. The V and J genes are TRBV29-1 and TRBJ1-4; 7 nucleotides match TRBD1. The germline CDR1 and CDR2 sequences are SQVTM and ANQGSEA. The V gene end was trimmed by 3 bases and the J gene end by 11 bases; junction bases not matched to a gene: 9. The CDR3 contains 13 residues. This CDR3 is CSVEGSQGSKLFF. CDR3 DNA sequence: TGCAGCGTTGAGGGCTCACAGGGGTCCAAACTGTTTTTT.

Note on this clone: The junction departs from germline at one end; a sequencing error may be responsible. The V call is TRBV11-3, the J call TRBJ2-1, with TRBD2 identical over 10 bases. Germline V gene data show CDR1 as SGHNT and CDR2 as YENEEA. The CDR3 consists of 17 residues. The CDR3 protein is CASLKGQLAGSFNEQFF. The CDR3 DNA follows: TGTGCCAGCTTAAAAGGGCAACTAGCGGGATCCTTCAATGAGCAGTTCTTC.

The chain couples TRBV2 to TRBJ2-5; 9 bases are shared with TRBD2. The germline CDR1 and CDR2 sequences are SNHLY and FYNNEI. The CDR3 runs 15 residues. The junction had 6 bases not matched to a gene; V was cut back by 2 bases and J by 5 bases. The CDR3 region has the DNA TGTGCCAGCAGTGAACCTGCGGGAGGGTTTGAGACCCAGTACTTC. This translates into CASSEPAGGFETQYF.

The chain carries TRBV6-5 and TRBJ1-6; D is unresolved. Germline CDR1 reads MNHEY; CDR2 reads SVGAGI. Trimming shortened V by 5 bases and J by 5 bases, and 13 bases separated the two germline ends. This CDR3 has 15 amino acids. The CDR3 loop is CASSQRSGDNSPLHF. The CDR3 DNA is TGTGCCAGCAGTCAACGAAGCGGGGATAATTCACCCCTCCACTTT.

This clone was seen once. The V and J genes are TRBV4-1 and TRBJ2-1; D not certain. Germline V gene lookup returns CDR1 MGHRA and CDR2 YSYEKL. Trimming took off 5 bases at V and 0 bases at J, with 17 bases between the two ends. The CDR3 contains 17 residues. In nucleotides, the CDR3 is TGCGCCAGCAGCTCCTTCCCTTCTTCTAGCTCCTACAATGAGCAGTTCTTC. Protein product: CASSSFPSSSSYNEQFF.

As to this clone: Additional DNA sequences in this sample encode the identical CDR3. V gene TRBV12-3 or TRBV12-4 combines with J gene TRBJ2-7; 7 bases map to TRBD1. Trimming cost V 5 bases and J 3 bases; bases outside gene matches: 1. This CDR3 has 12 amino acids. The CDR3 reads CASSRQGYEQYF. DNA for the CDR3: TGTGCCAGCAGTCGACAGGGCTACGAGCAGTACTTC.

The V call is TRBV13, the J call TRBJ2-2; TRBD1 is a possible D gene (5 bases). Per germline, CDR1 PRHDT and CDR2 FYEKMQ (reference sequence). V dropped 5 bases and J dropped 1 base, with 14 bases sitting between them. The CDR3 length is 16 residues. Written as DNA, the CDR3 is TGTGCCAGCAGCCAGGGTAGGGGCCTGAACACCGGGGAGCTGTTTTTT. Its protein is CASSQGRGLNTGELFF. The variable domain in full, with the rest retrieved from reference TRBV13 and TRBJ2-2, is AAGVIQSPRHLIKEKRETATLKCYPIPRHDTVYWYQQGPGQDPQFLISFYEKMQSDKGSIPDRFSAQQFSDYHSELNMSSLELGDSALYFCASSQGRGLNTGELFFGEGSRLTVL.

The chain has TRBV9 and TRBJ2-2; TRBD2 matches 8 bases. V was pared by 2 bases and J by 4 bases, with 4 bases of the junction left unmatched. Germline V gives CDR1 SGDLS, CDR2 YYNGEE. The CDR3 has 15 amino acids. The CDR3: CASSVYGGGTGELFF. CDR3 sequence (DNA): TGTGCCAGCAGCGTTTACGGGGGGGGCACCGGGGAGCTGTTTTTT.

The chain joins TRBV19 to TRBJ2-6; a weak D match, TRBD1 (5 bases). This CDR3 has 15 amino acids. Trimming removed 3 bases at V and 4 bases at J, with 10 bases between. Germline CDR1 LNHDA, CDR2 SQIVND (reference sequence). CDR3 sequence reads: CASSIRGAGANVLTF. The CDR3 DNA reads as TGTGCCAGTAGTATTAGGGGTGCCGGGGCCAACGTCCTGACTTTC.

This clone came up once. This rearrangement joins TRBV11-2 to TRBJ2-1; D not certain. The CDR3 is 12 amino acids. Trimming took off 1 base at V and 5 bases at J, with 3 bases between the two ends. Germline V gives CDR1 SGHAT, CDR2 FQNNGV. CDR3 loop: CASSLVDNEQFF. CDR3 sequence (DNA): TGTGCCAGCAGCTTAGTAGACAATGAGCAGTTCTTC.

This rearrangement joins TRBV10-3 to TRBJ2-1, with TRBD2 as a possible D gene (5 bases). Trimming shortened V by 4 bases and J by 6 bases, and 16 bases separated the two germline ends. The germline CDR1 and CDR2 sequences are ENHRY and SYGVKD. The CDR3 has 15 residues. The CDR3 protein is CAISGKEAATNEQFF. The CDR3 nucleotides read TGTGCCATCAGTGGAAAGGAAGCGGCGACCAATGAGCAGTTCTTC.

This chain joins TRBV5-1 and TRBJ1-1; 8 bases match TRBD1. The CDR3 consists of 15 residues. V dropped 4 bases and J dropped 2; count of bases not matched to a gene: 7. CDR1 and CDR2 (germline): SGHRS, YFSETQ. The CDR3 bases are TGCGCCAGCAGCGAAGGACAGGGCCTCAACACTGAAGCTTTCTTT. Translating it yields CASSEGQGLNTEAFF.

This chain connects TRBV28 to TRBJ1-5, with 7 bases that match TRBD1. Germline values: CDR1 MDHEN, CDR2 SYDVKM. The CDR3 contains 13 residues. V lost 6 bases, J lost 4 bases, and 3 bases stayed unmatched. The CDR3 coding sequence is TGTGCCAGCAGGTCAGGGGGAAATCAGCCCCAGCATTTT. As protein: CASRSGGNQPQHF.

V usage is TRBV11-2 and J usage is TRBJ1-1; D might be TRBD1 (5 bases). Germline-derived CDR1 and CDR2 are SGHAT and FQNNGV. This CDR3 contains 15 residues. Trimming removed 3 bases at V and 4 bases at J, with 15 bases between. CDR3 sequence (DNA): TGTGCCAGCAGCTTGGTCACGGGGGGGAGCACTGAAGCTTTCTTT. Amino acid sequence: CASSLVTGGSTEAFF.

This chain connects TRBV18 to TRBJ2-3, with D perhaps matching TRBD2 (5 bases). V was trimmed by 3 bases and J by 5 bases, leaving 15 bases between them. CDR1 is KGHSH, CDR2 LQKENI, per germline. This CDR3 is built from 15 residues. The CDR3 DNA reads as TGTGCCAGCTCACCCCCGTCACGCGAGGGAGATACGCAGTATTTT. It is translated as CASSPPSREGDTQYF. Full variable domain (remainder filled in from reference TRBV18 and TRBJ2-3): NAGVMQNPRHLVRRRGQEARLRCSPMKGHSHVYWYRQLPEEGLKFMVYLQKENIIDESGMPKERFSAEFPKEGPSILRIQQVVRGDSAAYFCASSPPSREGDTQYFGPGTRLTVL.

This rearrangement joins TRBV27 to TRBJ2-1; TRBD2 matches 12 bases. V shed 5 bases and J 2 bases; nucleotides not matched to a gene: 7. Germline CDR1 MNHEY, CDR2 SMNVEV (reference sequence). CDR3 length: 17 amino acids. CDR3 nucleotides: TGTGCCAGCAGTCTCCTCACTAGCGGGGGGCCCTACAATGAGCAGTTCTTC. Encoded protein: CASSLLTSGGPYNEQFF.

This clone has a single count. The chain combines TRBV21-1 with TRBJ2-7; TRBD1, the D gene given by the table, was not confirmed from the DNA. TRBV21-1 is deemed a pseudogene. The CDR3 runs to 16 residues. CDR3 in DNA: TGTGCCAGCAGCAAATCGGGACAGGGGATGGCCTACGAGCAGTACTTC. As protein: CASSKSGQGMAYEQYF.

The rearrangement joins TRBV7-8 to TRBJ2-3; 7 nucleotides line up with TRBD1. The CDR3 has 16 amino acids. Germline V gives CDR1 SGHVS, CDR2 FQNEAQ. V dropped 0 bases and J dropped 2; count of bases not matched to a gene: 5. The CDR3 nucleotides read TGTGCCAGCAGCTTAGCGCCAGGACAGGTCACAGATACGCAGTATTTT. Protein sequence: CASSLAPGQVTDTQYF. Full variable domain (rest looked up from reference TRBV7-8 and TRBJ2-3): GAGVSQSPRYKVAKRGQDVALRCDPISGHVSLFWYQQALGQGPEFLTYFQNEAQLDKSGLPSDRFFAERPEGSVSTLKIQRTQQEDSAVYLCASSLAPGQVTDTQYFGPGTRLTVL.

Written as DNA, the CDR3 is TGCGCCAGCAGCAATAGGAGGGCTCCCTATGGCTACACCTTC. Translated: CASSNRRAPYGYTF. V usage is TRBV10-2 and J usage is TRBJ1-2; D gene ambiguous. Trimming cost V 6 bases and J 4 bases, with 15 bases left between them. CDR3 length: 14 amino acids. Germline V lookup: CDR1 WSHSY, CDR2 SAAADI.

The chain is built from TRBV5-5 and TRBJ2-4, with a weak D call TRBD1 (5 bases). With 4 bases removed from V and 0 bases from J, the gap between germline ends came to 11 bases. CDR1 and CDR2 from the germline V gene are SGHKS and YYEKEE (reference sequence). This CDR3 has 15 amino acids. The CDR3 nucleotides read TGTGCCAGCAGCCAGGACAAGGGAGCCAAAAACATTCAGTACTTC. Protein: CASSQDKGAKNIQYF.

The chain carries TRBV10-2 and TRBJ2-7; 8 bases are a match to TRBD1. Trimming cost V 6 bases and J 2 bases; bases outside gene matches: 6. Germline CDR1 WSHSY, CDR2 SAAADI. The CDR3 extends over 14 amino acids. The CDR3 protein is CASSAGTGPYEQYF. Here the CDR3 DNA reads TGCGCCAGCAGCGCCGGGACAGGACCCTACGAGCAGTACTTC.

This chain links TRBV7-9 with TRBJ1-3; D might be TRBD1 (5 bases). In germline, CDR1 is SEHNR, CDR2 FQNEAQ (reference sequence). CDR3 length: 18 residues. Trimming stripped 2 bases from V and 0 bases from J, with 17 bases between. The CDR3 spells CASSLYRTRQSSGNTIYF. CDR3 nucleotide sequence: TGTGCCAGCAGCTTATACCGGACCCGACAGTCCTCTGGAAACACCATATATTTT.

The chain has TRBV6-1 and TRBJ2-2, with D unclear. CDR3 length: 15 amino acids. From germline, CDR1 is MNHNS and CDR2 SASEGT. The V gene lost 1 base and the J gene lost 7 bases, with 13 bases spanning the gap. This CDR3 is CASSEEAPGFGELFF. For the CDR3, the DNA is TGTGCCAGCAGTGAAGAGGCCCCCGGGTTCGGGGAGCTGTTTTTT.

The chain employs TRBV19 and TRBJ1-1; 10 bases are a match to TRBD1. This CDR3 contains 14 residues. Germline CDR1 LNHDA, CDR2 SQIVND (reference sequence). V lost 4 bases, J lost 8 bases, and 7 bases stayed unmatched. The CDR3 protein is CASSTTGGVQEAFF. Written as DNA, the CDR3 is TGTGCCAGTAGTACGACAGGGGGCGTGCAAGAAGCTTTCTTT.